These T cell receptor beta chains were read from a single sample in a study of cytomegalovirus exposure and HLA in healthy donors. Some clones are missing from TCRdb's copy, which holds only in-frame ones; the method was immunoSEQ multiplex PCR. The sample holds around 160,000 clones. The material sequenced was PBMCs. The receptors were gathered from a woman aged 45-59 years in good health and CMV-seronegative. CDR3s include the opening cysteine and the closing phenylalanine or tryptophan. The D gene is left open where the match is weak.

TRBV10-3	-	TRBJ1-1	TGTGCCATCGGAGGGGACACTGAAGCTTTCTTT	CAIGGDTEAFF
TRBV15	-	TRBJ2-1	TGTGCCACCAGCAGACTAGGACTAGAGCAGTTCTTC	CATSRLGLEQFF
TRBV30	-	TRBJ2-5	TGTGCCTGGAGTGTAAGGCAGGGGCAGGAGACCCAGTACTTC	CAWSVRQGQETQYF
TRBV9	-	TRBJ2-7	TGTGCCAGCAGCGTAGATCCGTCCTACGAGCAGTACTTC	CASSVDPSYEQYF
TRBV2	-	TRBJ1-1	TGTGCCAGCAGTGACAGTACAGAACACACTGAAGCTTTCTTT	CASSDSTEHTEAFF
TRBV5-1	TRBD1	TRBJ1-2	TGCGCCAGCAGCTTGGACAGGGGCAACGGCTACACCTTC	CASSLDRGNGYTF
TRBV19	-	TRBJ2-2	TGTGCCAGTAGTATAGATCTAAACAGGAAAGTATCCGGGGAGCTGTTTTTT	CASSIDLNRKVSGELFF
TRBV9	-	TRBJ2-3	TGTGCCAGCAGCCCCCTCGGGGAGTTAGATACGCAGTATTTT	CASSPLGELDTQYF
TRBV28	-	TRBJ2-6	TGTGCCAGCAGTTTAGGGAGCTCTGGGGCCAACGTCCTGACTTTC	CASSLGSSGANVLTF
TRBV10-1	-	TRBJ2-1	TGCGCCAGCAGTGAATGGGGCACAGCGAGCTCCTACAATGAGCAGTTCTTC	CASSEWGTASSYNEQFF
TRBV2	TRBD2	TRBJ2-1	TGTGCCAGCAGTGCGGGGGGCTCCTACAATGAGCAGTTCTTC	CASSAGGSYNEQFF
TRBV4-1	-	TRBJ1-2	TGCGCCAGCAGCCAAGATCTTGCAGGGTTGGACTATGGCTACACCTTC	CASSQDLAGLDYGYTF
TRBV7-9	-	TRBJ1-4	TGTGCCAGCAGCCCGAGCTTAACCCGGGAAGAAGAAAAACTGTTTTTT	CASSPSLTREEEKLFF
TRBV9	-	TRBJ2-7	TGTGCCAGCAGCCCCTGGACAGACTTATACGAGCAGTACTTC	CASSPWTDLYEQYF
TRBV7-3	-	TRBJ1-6	TGTGCCAGCAGCTTGGCAGGGAATTATAATTCACCCCTCCACTTT	CASSLAGNYNSPLHF
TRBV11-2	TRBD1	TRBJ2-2	TGTGCCAGCAGCATAACAGGGGGCCGGGAGCTGTTTTTT	CASSITGGRELFF
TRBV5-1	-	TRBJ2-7	TGCGCCAGCGGGCTGGTCTCGATGGGGAGCGAGCAGTACTTC	CASGLVSMGSEQYF
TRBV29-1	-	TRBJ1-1	TGCAGCGGGGGGCTCATGAACACTGAAGCTTTCTTT	CSGGLMNTEAFF
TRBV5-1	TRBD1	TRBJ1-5	TGCGCCAGCAGCCCGGGACAGGATGGGCAGCCCCAGCATTTT	CASSPGQDGQPQHF
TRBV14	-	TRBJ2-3	TGTGCCAGCAGCCCCTTCCGGACTGGGGAATTCACAGATACGCAGTATTTT	CASSPFRTGEFTDTQYF
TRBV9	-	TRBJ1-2	TGTGCCAGCAGCGTAGGGTCCAGGAACTATGGCTACACCTTC	CASSVGSRNYGYTF
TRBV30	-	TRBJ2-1	TGTGCCTGGAGCGGGGGGCAGGGCTTATACAATGAGCAGTTCTTC	CAWSGGQGLYNEQFF
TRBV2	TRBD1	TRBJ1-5	TGTGCCAGCAGTGCCCCACAGGGGAGCAATCAGCCCCAGCATTTT	CASSAPQGSNQPQHF
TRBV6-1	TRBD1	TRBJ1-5	TGTGCCAGCAACCCGACAGGGAGCAATCAGCCCCAGCATTTT	CASNPTGSNQPQHF
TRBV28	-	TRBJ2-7	TGTGCCAGCAGTTTAGGACTTTCAGCCAGCTCCTACGAGCAGTACTTC	CASSLGLSASSYEQYF
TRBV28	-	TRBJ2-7	TGTGCCAGCAGTTCGGGTTACGAGCAGTACTTC	CASSSGYEQYF
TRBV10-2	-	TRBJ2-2	TGCGCCTACCAGTACGGAGCCGGGGAGCTGTTTTTT	CAYQYGAGELFF
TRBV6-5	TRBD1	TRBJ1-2	TGTGCCAGCAGGGAGGGACAGGTCTATGGCTACACCTTC	CASREGQVYGYTF
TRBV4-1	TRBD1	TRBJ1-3	TGCGCCAGCAGCCAAGAGGACAGGGGGGGAAACACCATATATTTT	CASSQEDRGGNTIYF
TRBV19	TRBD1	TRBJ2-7	TGTGCCAGTAGTATTGCGCCGGGACAGTCCTACGAGCAGTACTTC	CASSIAPGQSYEQYF
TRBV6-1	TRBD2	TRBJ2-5	TGTGCCAGCAGATTATTGGGGGGGATGGAGACCCAGTACTTC	CASRLLGGMETQYF
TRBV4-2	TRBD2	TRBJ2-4	TGTGCCAGCAGCCAAGGCGTGGCGGGGGGGGCCAAAAACATTCAGTACTTC	CASSQGVAGGAKNIQYF
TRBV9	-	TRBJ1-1	TGTGCCAGCAGCGTAGGACCGACAGACTTGAACACTGAAGCTTTCTTT	CASSVGPTDLNTEAFF
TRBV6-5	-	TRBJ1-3	TGTGCCAGCAGTTACTCGCGGGGAAACACCATATATTTT	CASSYSRGNTIYF
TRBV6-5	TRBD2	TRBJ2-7	TGTGCCAGCAACCCCGGGGGGGGCGTTTACTACGAGCAGTACTTC	CASNPGGGVYYEQYF
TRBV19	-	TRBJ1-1	TGTGCCAGTAGTATCCCGACAGGACCCACTGAAGCTTTCTTT	CASSIPTGPTEAFF
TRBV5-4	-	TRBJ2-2	TGTGCCGAGGGGGTTGGGGGCACCGGGGAGCTGTTTTTT	CAEGVGGTGELFF
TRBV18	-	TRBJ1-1	TGTGCCAGCTCCCCTACTGTGAGCACTGAAGCTTTCTTT	CASSPTVSTEAFF
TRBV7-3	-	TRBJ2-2	TGTGCCAGCAGCTTAGGGGCCAGCGCAGCGAACACCGGGGAGCTGTTTTTT	CASSLGASAANTGELFF
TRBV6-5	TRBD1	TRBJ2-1	TGTGCCAGCACCCCCCAGGGGGCGCAGAATGAGCAGTTCTTC	CASTPQGAQNEQFF
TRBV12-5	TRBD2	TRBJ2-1	TGTGCTAGTGGTTTGGTATTAGCGGGAGGGCCACAGAATGAGCAGTTCTTC	CASGLVLAGGPQNEQFF
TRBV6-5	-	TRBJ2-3	TGTGCCAGCAGTTCAGATGAAGATACGCAGTATTTT	CASSSDEDTQYF
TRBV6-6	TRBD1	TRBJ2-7	TGTGCCAGCAGTTCCCGACAGGGGGGCGAGCAGTACTTC	CASSSRQGGEQYF
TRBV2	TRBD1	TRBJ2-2	TGTGCCAGCAGTGCGGACAGGGAGTACACCGGGGAGCTGTTTTTT	CASSADREYTGELFF
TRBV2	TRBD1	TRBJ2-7	TGTGCCAGCAGTGAAGCGGGGACAGGGGAAACCTACGAGCAGTACTTC	CASSEAGTGETYEQYF
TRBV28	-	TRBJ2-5	TGTGCCAGCACCTCGGGGAAGGTGGGAATTAGAGAGACCCAGTACTTC	CASTSGKVGIRETQYF
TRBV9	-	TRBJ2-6	TGTGCCAGCAGCGTAGGTATGGGGCCTGGGGCCAACGTCCTGACTTTC	CASSVGMGPGANVLTF
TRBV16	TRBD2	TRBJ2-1	TGTGCCAGCAGCCGACCGGCGGGCGGGAGGGCCCAAAATGAGCAGTTCTTC	CASSRPAGGRAQNEQFF
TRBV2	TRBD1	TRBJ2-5	TGTGCCAGCTGGGGGGGGACAGGGGAAGAGACCCAGTACTTC	CASWGGTGEETQYF
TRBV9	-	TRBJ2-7	TGTGCCAGCAGCATTAGCGGTAGCTCCTACGAGCAGTACTTC	CASSISGSSYEQYF
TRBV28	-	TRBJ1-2	TGTGCCAGCAGTTTTCAGAGGGCAGGTTGGGGCTACACCTTC	CASSFQRAGWGYTF
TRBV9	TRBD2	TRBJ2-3	TGTGCCAGCAGCGTAGTACCCAGCGGGGATCCAGATACGCAGTATTTT	CASSVVPSGDPDTQYF
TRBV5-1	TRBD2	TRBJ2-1	TGCGCCAGCAGCGAGGTAGCGGGGGAGAATGAGCAGTTCTTC	CASSEVAGENEQFF
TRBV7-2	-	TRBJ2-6	TGTGCCAGCAGCTTAGGGGAGGGGGTTCCTGGGGCCAACGTCCTGACTTTC	CASSLGEGVPGANVLTF
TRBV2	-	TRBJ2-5	TGTGCCAGCAGTGACCGACTCAGCGAGGAGACCCAGTACTTC	CASSDRLSEETQYF
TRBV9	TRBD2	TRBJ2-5	TGTGCCAGCAGCGTAGGCGCGGGAGGGGCCCAAGAGACCCAGTACTTC	CASSVGAGGAQETQYF
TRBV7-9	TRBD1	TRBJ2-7	TGTGCCAGCAGCCGGGACAGGGGTACCTACGAGCAGTACTTC	CASSRDRGTYEQYF
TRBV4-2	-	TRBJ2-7	TGTGCCAGCAGCCAAGATTTGGCCGCCACCTACGAGCAGTACTTC	CASSQDLAATYEQYF
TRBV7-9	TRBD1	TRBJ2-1	TGTGCCAGCAGCCCGGTCCCGGGACAGGGAGGGAGCTCCTACAATGAGCAGTTCTTC	CASSPVPGQGGSSYNEQFF
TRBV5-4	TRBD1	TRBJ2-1	TGTGCCAGCAGCCCGAAGAGGACAGGGCGCTCCTACAATGAGCAGTTCTTC	CASSPKRTGRSYNEQFF